This T cell receptor (beta chain) was sequenced during a study of read filtering for tumor transcriptome and immune sequencing. On the study more broadly: Under 10 patients were R-ISS I, some 15 were R-ISS II, 6 or 7 were R-ISS III. TCR-mapped reads were about 4.05 to 11 million with IR-seq versus roughly 85 to 1,300 with RNA-seq.

Molecular barcoded adaptors covering alpha/delta and beta/gamma chains were used on about 0.4 ug RNA. TCRdb ran MiXCR on the reads and lists one entry per CDR3 protein. Among 40,000 to 55,000 distinct CDR3 sequences listed, approximately 18% were seen once. At the time of active disease, bone marrow was collected from every patient. Findings of the study overall: This fraction held mixed bone marrow immune cells after CD138-negative sorting.

About this clonotype: Its antigen is not identified. Because the CDR3 is missing its conserved closing phenylalanine or tryptophan, this is likely a read error.

The CDR3 runs 15 residues. The junction had 5 bases not matched to a gene; V was cut back by 3 bases and J by 5 bases. The V gene's germline CDR1 is SQVTM and CDR2 ANQGSEA. The TCR was taken from a donor over 35 with multiple myeloma. The sample taken for sequencing was a population of CD138-negative cells sorted from bone marrow. V gene TRBV29-1 combines with J gene TRBJ2-1; 12 nucleotides line up with TRBD2. For the CDR3, the DNA is TGCAGCGTTGAGACTAGCGGGAGCCTCAACAATGAGCAGTTCCTC. Translating it yields CSVETSGSLNNEQFL.